These T cell receptor beta chains were read from a single sample in a study of T cell responses to AZD1222 COVID-19 vaccine. TCRdb keeps only in-frame clones here, not all; method: immunoSEQ multiplex PCR. The table includes about 130,000 clones, over 85% detected once. The material was peripheral blood, obtained 28 days after the second AZD1222 dose. These receptors were obtained from an adult who received the AZD1222 COVID-19 vaccine. The CDR3 runs from the conserved cysteine through the conserved F or W. A D gene is named only where the DNA matches it firmly. Part of the rows lack a size; the others show once, few, many or a class for expanded clones.

>TRBD1|TRBV5-4|.|TRBJ2-1
CASSYRQGPNEQFF
TGTGCCAGCAGTTACCGACAGGGGCCAAATGAGCAGTTCTTC
>TRBD2|TRBV5-1|.|TRBJ2-7
CASSPGGGGKYEQYF
TGCGCCAGCAGCCCCGGCGGGGGGGGCAAATACGAGCAGTACTTC
>.|TRBV5-4|.|TRBJ1-2
CASSHIDRSNGYTF
TGTGCCAGCAGCCACATCGACAGGTCCAATGGCTACACCTTC
>TRBD2|TRBV5-1|.|TRBJ2-3
CASSQRGFGDTQYF
TGCGCCAGCAGCCAGCGGGGGTTCGGGGATACGCAGTATTTT
>.|TRBV4-2|.|TRBJ2-7
CASSLGRLEQYF
TGTGCCAGCAGCCTGGGACGTTTGGAGCAGTACTTC
>TRBD2|TRBV5-1|.|TRBJ2-3
CASSPGGAAGTDTQYF
TGCGCCAGCAGCCCGGGGGGAGCGGCGGGCACAGATACGCAGTATTTT
>TRBD2|TRBV7-2|.|TRBJ2-3
CASSLVSGGDTQYF
TGTGCCAGCAGCTTAGTTAGCGGGGGGGATACGCAGTATTTT
>.|TRBV9|.|TRBJ2-1
CASSVVGAGAINEQFF
TGTGCCAGCAGCGTAGTAGGGGCTGGGGCAATAAATGAGCAGTTCTTC
>.|TRBV7-2|.|TRBJ1-6
CASSQRGDNSPLHF
TGTGCCAGCAGCCAAAGAGGAGATAATTCACCCCTCCACTTT
>TRBD1|TRBV30|.|TRBJ1-3
CAWSYHRGRGGNTIYF
TGTGCCTGGAGTTACCACAGGGGGCGAGGGGGAAACACCATATATTTT
>.|TRBV19|.|TRBJ2-1
CASSLYLYNEQFF
TGTGCCAGTAGTCTATACTTATACAATGAGCAGTTCTTC
>TRBD2|TRBV28|.|TRBJ2-1
CASRPGTSGTSSYNEQFF
TGTGCCAGCAGGCCCGGGACTAGCGGGACGAGCTCCTACAATGAGCAGTTCTTC
>.|TRBV5-6|.|TRBJ1-6
CASSSFLDGNNSPLHF
TGTGCCAGCAGCTCCTTTCTTGACGGAAATAATTCACCCCTCCACTTT
>.|TRBV27|.|TRBJ2-7
CASSLTGYPASEQYF
TGTGCCAGCAGTTTAACGGGATACCCAGCCTCCGAGCAGTACTTC
>.|TRBV11-2|once|TRBJ1-2
CASSSLQGPPGYGYTF
TGTGCCAGCAGCTCCTTGCAGGGCCCTCCAGGATATGGCTACACCTTC
>.|TRBV2|.|TRBJ1-2
CASSEFGQFNYGYTF
TGTGCCAGCAGTGAATTCGGACAGTTTAACTATGGCTACACCTTC